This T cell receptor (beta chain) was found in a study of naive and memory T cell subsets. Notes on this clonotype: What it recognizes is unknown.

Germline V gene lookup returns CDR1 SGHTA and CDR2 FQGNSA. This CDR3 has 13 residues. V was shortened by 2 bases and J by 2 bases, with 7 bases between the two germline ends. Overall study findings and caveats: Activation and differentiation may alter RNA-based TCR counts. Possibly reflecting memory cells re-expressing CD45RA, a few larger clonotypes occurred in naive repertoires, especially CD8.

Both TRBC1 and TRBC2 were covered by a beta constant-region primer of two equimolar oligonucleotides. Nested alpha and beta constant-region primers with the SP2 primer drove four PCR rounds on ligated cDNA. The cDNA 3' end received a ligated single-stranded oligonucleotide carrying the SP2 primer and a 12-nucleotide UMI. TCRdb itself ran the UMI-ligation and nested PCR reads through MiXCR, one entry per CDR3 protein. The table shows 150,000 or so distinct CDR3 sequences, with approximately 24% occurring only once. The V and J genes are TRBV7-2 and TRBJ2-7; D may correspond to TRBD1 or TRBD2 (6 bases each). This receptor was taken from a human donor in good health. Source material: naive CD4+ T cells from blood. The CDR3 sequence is CASSLRGPYEQYF. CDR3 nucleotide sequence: TGTGCCAGCAGCTTACGGGGGCCCTACGAGCAGTACTTC.